A selection of T cell receptor beta chains follows, all from one sample in a study of blood T cells in healthy people across ages. TCRdb passed the 5' RACE reads through MiXCR, listing each CDR3 protein once. The table records some 760,000 distinct CDR3 sequences, approximately 25% of them present only once. The same sample was also used in a study of T cells of mothers and their children.

Sequencing was performed on blood. The receptor source for this set is a boy aged 5-17 years in good health. Each CDR3 is given with its conserved first and last residue. Each record gives: V gene, clone size, D gene, J gene, CDR3 DNA, CDR3 protein. A D gene is named only where the DNA matches it firmly. The size of a clone is reported for some rows only, either as once, few or many, or as a class for expanded clones.

V gene: TRBV4-3; clone size: NA; D gene: NA; J gene: TRBJ2-2; CDR3 DNA: TGCGCCAGCAGCCAAGAAGCAGTGGGGAGCGCCTCCCGGGAGCTGTTTTTT; CDR3 protein: CASSQEAVGSASRELFF
V gene: TRBV5-1; clone size: few; D gene: NA; J gene: TRBJ2-3; CDR3 DNA: TGCGCCAGCAACCTGGACAAGGTCCCAGATACGCAGTATTTT; CDR3 protein: CASNLDKVPDTQYF
V gene: TRBV27; clone size: NA; D gene: NA; J gene: TRBJ2-5; CDR3 DNA: TGTGCCAGCAGTTTATTGGGGGAAGCAGAGACCCAGTACTTC; CDR3 protein: CASSLLGEAETQYF
V gene: TRBV9; clone size: NA; D gene: TRBD1; J gene: TRBJ2-7; CDR3 DNA: TGTGCCAGCAGCGTATCCGGGACAGGGACCTTCGACGAGCAGTACTTC; CDR3 protein: CASSVSGTGTFDEQYF
V gene: TRBV19; clone size: many; D gene: NA; J gene: TRBJ1-6; CDR3 DNA: TGTGCCAGTAGTTCCCGGAGCTCCTATAATTCACCCCTCCACTTT; CDR3 protein: CASSSRSSYNSPLHF
V gene: TRBV2; clone size: NA; D gene: NA; J gene: TRBJ2-7; CDR3 DNA: TGTGCCAGCAGGCGGCGGCTCTTGGACTCCTACGAGCAGTACTTC; CDR3 protein: CASRRRLLDSYEQYF
V gene: TRBV20-1; clone size: few; D gene: TRBD2; J gene: TRBJ2-1; CDR3 DNA: TGCAGTGCTAGAGCCCGACTAGCGAGCGCCTACAATGAGCAGTTCTTC; CDR3 protein: CSARARLASAYNEQFF
V gene: TRBV7-8; clone size: NA; D gene: NA; J gene: TRBJ1-6; CDR3 DNA: TGTGCCAGCAGCTTAGACCTAGTATTGGATTCACCCCTCCACTTT; CDR3 protein: CASSLDLVLDSPLHF
V gene: TRBV12-3/TRBV12-4; clone size: many; D gene: TRBD2; J gene: TRBJ2-1; CDR3 DNA: TGTGCCAGCAGTGGGGGGGAGATAGCGGGGGAGTACAATGAGCAGTTCTTC; CDR3 protein: CASSGGEIAGEYNEQFF
V gene: TRBV2; clone size: NA; D gene: TRBD2; J gene: TRBJ2-5; CDR3 DNA: TGTGCCAGCACGGCAGGACTAGCGGGAGCGGAGACCCAGTACTTC; CDR3 protein: CASTAGLAGAETQYF
V gene: TRBV20-1; clone size: NA; D gene: TRBD1; J gene: TRBJ1-3; CDR3 DNA: TGCAGTGCGCAGACAGGGGGCCCTGGAAACACCATATATTTT; CDR3 protein: CSAQTGGPGNTIYF
V gene: TRBV5-6; clone size: NA; D gene: TRBD2; J gene: TRBJ2-2; CDR3 DNA: TGTGCCAGCAGCCCGGAGGGACTAGCGGGGGAGAACACCGGGGAGCTGTTTTTT; CDR3 protein: CASSPEGLAGENTGELFF
V gene: TRBV7-9; clone size: NA; D gene: NA; J gene: TRBJ2-6; CDR3 DNA: TGTGCCAGCACCCTTGGACCCTTCTCTGGGGCCAACGTCCTGACTTTC; CDR3 protein: CASTLGPFSGANVLTF
V gene: TRBV19; clone size: few; D gene: NA; J gene: TRBJ2-7; CDR3 DNA: TGTGCCAGTAGTATGGGGCAGGACTACGAGCAGTACTTC; CDR3 protein: CASSMGQDYEQYF
V gene: TRBV27; clone size: few; D gene: NA; J gene: TRBJ2-3; CDR3 DNA: TGTGCCAGCAGTCCGCTCGAAACAGATACGCAGTATTTT; CDR3 protein: CASSPLETDTQYF
V gene: TRBV20-1; clone size: NA; D gene: NA; J gene: TRBJ1-1; CDR3 DNA: TGCAGTGCCACTGCGGACGGGGACACTGGAGCTTTCTTT; CDR3 protein: CSATADGDTGAFF
V gene: TRBV6-6; clone size: few; D gene: NA; J gene: TRBJ1-4; CDR3 DNA: TGTGCCAGCGGACAGCTTAATGAAAAACTGTTTTTT; CDR3 protein: CASGQLNEKLFF
V gene: TRBV5-1; clone size: many; D gene: NA; J gene: TRBJ2-7; CDR3 DNA: TGTGCCAGCAGCTTAGGAGACTACGAGCAGTACTTC; CDR3 protein: CASSLGDYEQYF
V gene: TRBV12-3/TRBV12-4; clone size: few; D gene: TRBD2; J gene: TRBJ2-7; CDR3 DNA: TGTGCCAGCGCCCGGGACTACTCCTACGAGCAGTACTTC; CDR3 protein: CASARDYSYEQYF
V gene: TRBV20-1; clone size: once; D gene: NA; J gene: TRBJ1-1; CDR3 DNA: TGCAGTGCTAGAGTATCGGGCTTTGAAGCTTTCTTT; CDR3 protein: CSARVSGFEAFF
V gene: TRBV3-1; clone size: few; D gene: NA; J gene: TRBJ2-7; CDR3 DNA: TGTGCCAGCAGCCAAGAAGGAGGGTGCGAGCAGTACTTC; CDR3 protein: CASSQEGGCEQYF
V gene: TRBV3-1; clone size: NA; D gene: TRBD1; J gene: TRBJ2-4; CDR3 DNA: TGTGCCAGCAGCCAAGGGGACAGGGGATTCGTGGCCATTCAGTACTTC; CDR3 protein: CASSQGDRGFVAIQYF